The sequence of this T cell receptor beta chain was determined in a study of CD8 T cells in Susac syndrome. Random hexamers were used to reverse transcribe the RNA input (0.5 to 1 ug). TCRdb recomputed calls from the immunoSEQ multiplex PCR reads with MiXCR, one row per CDR3 protein. The data contain a few hundred thousand distinct CDR3 sequences, approximately 95% of them singletons. The sample taken for sequencing was CD4+ T cells from PBMCs. This receptor was identified in a human donor with multiple sclerosis.

CDR3 nucleotide sequence: TGTGCCAGCAGCGTAGCCGGGGGGGCCGCCGGGGAGCTGTTTTTT. Translated: CASSVAGGAAGELFF. V and J are TRBV9 and TRBJ2-2; 8 bases agree with TRBD2. The CDR3 is 15 amino acids. Trimming at V came to 0 bases and at J to 6 bases, leaving 4 bases not matched to a gene. In germline, CDR1 is SGDLS, CDR2 YYNGEE.